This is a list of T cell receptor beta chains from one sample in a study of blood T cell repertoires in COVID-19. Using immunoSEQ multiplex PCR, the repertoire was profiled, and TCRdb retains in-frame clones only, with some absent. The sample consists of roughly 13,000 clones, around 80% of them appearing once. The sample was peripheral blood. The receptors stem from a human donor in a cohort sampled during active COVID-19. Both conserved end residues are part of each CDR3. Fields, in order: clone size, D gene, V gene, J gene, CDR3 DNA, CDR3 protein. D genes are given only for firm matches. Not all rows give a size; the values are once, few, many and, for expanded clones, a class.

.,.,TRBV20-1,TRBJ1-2,TGCAGTGCACAGGGACACTATGGCTACACCTTC,CSAQGHYGYTF
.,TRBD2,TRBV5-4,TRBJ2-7,TGTGCCAGCAGCTCCCAGGGCGGGAGAACCTACGAGCAGTACTTC,CASSSQGGRTYEQYF
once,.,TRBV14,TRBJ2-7,TGTGCCAGCAGCCAAGATTGGACAGCCTTTTTTTACGAGCAGTACTTC,CASSQDWTAFFYEQYF
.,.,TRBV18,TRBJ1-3,TGTGCCAGCTCACCAGGGGCTACCGCGCTCTCTGGAAACACCATATATTTT,CASSPGATALSGNTIYF
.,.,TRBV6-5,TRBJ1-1,TGTGCCAGCAGTTACCGGGACACCCTAAACACTGAAGCTTTCTTT,CASSYRDTLNTEAFF
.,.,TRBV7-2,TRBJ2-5,TGTGCCAGCAGCAGCCTTACCCAAGAGACCCAGTACTTC,CASSSLTQETQYF
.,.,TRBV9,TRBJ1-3,TGTGCCAGCAGCCCCGAGGTCGCTGGAAACACCATATATTTT,CASSPEVAGNTIYF
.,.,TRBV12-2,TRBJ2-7,TGTGCAAAATGGAGGGAGGGTGAGCAGTACTTC,CAKWREGEQYF
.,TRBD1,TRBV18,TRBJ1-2,TGTGCCAGCTCACAGGGGGCAGGTTTTTATGGCTACACCTTC,CASSQGAGFYGYTF
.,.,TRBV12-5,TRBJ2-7,TGTGCTAGTGGGATAGCAGGGTATGGGAACTACGAGCAGTACTTC,CASGIAGYGNYEQYF
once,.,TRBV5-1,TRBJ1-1,TGCGCCAGCAGTTTGGGGGCACGGGGTGAAGCTTTCTTT,CASSLGARGEAFF
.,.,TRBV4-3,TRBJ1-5,TGCGCCAGCAGCCAAACCAGGGTAACGTATCAGCCCCAGCATTTT,CASSQTRVTYQPQHF
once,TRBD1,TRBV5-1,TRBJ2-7,TGCGCCAGCAGCTGGAGGGGACAGGACTACGAGCAGTACTTC,CASSWRGQDYEQYF
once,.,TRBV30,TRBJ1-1,TGTGCCTGGGCAGACTTTATCAGAGCTTTCTTT,CAWADFIRAFF
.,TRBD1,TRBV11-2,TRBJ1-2,TGTGCCAGCAGTCGCCGGGACAGGATGTATGGCTACACCTTC,CASSRRDRMYGYTF
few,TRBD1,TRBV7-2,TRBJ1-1,TGTGCCAGCAGCCCCGGACAGGGGGCTATAGAGGGCACTGAAGCTTTCTTT,CASSPGQGAIEGTEAFF
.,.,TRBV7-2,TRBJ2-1,TGTGCCAGCAGCCCTGGCGGGGTCGTGGGTCACAATGAGCAGTTCTTC,CASSPGGVVGHNEQFF
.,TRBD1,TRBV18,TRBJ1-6,TGTGCCAGCTCACTCTCGACAGGGATTAACTCACCCCTCCACTTT,CASSLSTGINSPLHF
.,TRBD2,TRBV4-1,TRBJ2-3,TGCGCCAGCAGCCAAGATCAAACTAGCGGGGGGAAAGATACGCAGTATTTT,CASSQDQTSGGKDTQYF
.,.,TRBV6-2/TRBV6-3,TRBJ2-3,TGTGCCAGCAGTTACTTCAGCGCCACCGATACGCAGTATTTT,CASSYFSATDTQYF
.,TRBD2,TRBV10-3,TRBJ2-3,TGTGCCATCGGGACTAGCGGATTGGAAGATACGCAGTATTTT,CAIGTSGLEDTQYF
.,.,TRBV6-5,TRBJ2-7,TGTGCCAGCAGTTATTCCCGCAGGGTTGGCGAGCAGTACTTC,CASSYSRRVGEQYF
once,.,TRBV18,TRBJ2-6,TGTGCCAGCCACAGCAGGGCTGGGGCCAACGTCCTGACTTTC,CASHSRAGANVLTF
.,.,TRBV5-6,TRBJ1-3,TGTGCCAGCAGCCGCAGGGAGGGTGGAAACACCATATATTTT,CASSRREGGNTIYF
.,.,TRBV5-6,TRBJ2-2,TGTGCCAGCAGCTTCGGGGGGAACACCGGGGAGCTGTTTTTT,CASSFGGNTGELFF
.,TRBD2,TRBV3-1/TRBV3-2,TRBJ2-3,TGTGCCAGCAGCCCACCAGGACTAGCGGGCACAGATACGCAGTATTTT,CASSPPGLAGTDTQYF
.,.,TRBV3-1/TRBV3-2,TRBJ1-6,TGTGCCAGCAGCCAAGAAGTAACAGCAACTCCCCACTTT,CASSQEVTATPHF
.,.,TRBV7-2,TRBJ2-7,TGTGCCAGCAGCCTCAGGGGCGGCGAAAGGTACGAGCAGTACTTC,CASSLRGGERYEQYF
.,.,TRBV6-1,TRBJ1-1,TGTGCCAGCAGTGACCCTAGGACTGCGAACACTGAAGCTTTCTTT,CASSDPRTANTEAFF
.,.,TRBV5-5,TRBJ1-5,TGTGCCAGCCGCGAGGGCCCTGGTGATCAGCCCCAGCATTTT,CASREGPGDQPQHF
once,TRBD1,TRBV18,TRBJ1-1,TGTGCCAGCTCACCGCAGGGGGGAACGAACACTGAAGCTTTCTTT,CASSPQGGTNTEAFF
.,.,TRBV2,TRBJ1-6,TGTGCCAGCAACCTGCAGTCAAATTCACCCCTCCACTTT,CASNLQSNSPLHF
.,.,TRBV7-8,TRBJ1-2,TGTGCCAGCAGCTTTCTACTAATCCAGGGCGCCTATGGCTACACCTTC,CASSFLLIQGAYGYTF
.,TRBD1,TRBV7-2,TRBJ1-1,TGTGCCAGCAGCTTTGGGACAGGCTTGAACACTGAAGCTTTCTTT,CASSFGTGLNTEAFF
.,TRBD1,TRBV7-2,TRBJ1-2,TGTGCCAGCAGCTGGACACAGGGGAACTATGGCTACACCTTC,CASSWTQGNYGYTF
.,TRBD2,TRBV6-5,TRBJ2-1,TGTGCCAGTGCCTTAGCGGGGAGGTACAATGAGCAGTTCTTC,CASALAGRYNEQFF
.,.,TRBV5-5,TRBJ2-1,TGTGCCAGCACTCATTCGGGGAGCTCCTACAATGAGCAGTTCTTC,CASTHSGSSYNEQFF
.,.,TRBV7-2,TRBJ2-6,TGTGCCAGCAGCCCTAGGGGCGGTGGGGCCAACGTCCTGACTTTC,CASSPRGGGANVLTF
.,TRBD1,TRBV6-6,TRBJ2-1,TGTGCCATCGGGACAGGGGATAGTGGTGAGCAGTTCTTC,CAIGTGDSGEQFF
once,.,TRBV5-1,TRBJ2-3,TGCGCCAGCAGCTCTCCGGGACTTAGCACAGATACGCAGTATTTT,CASSSPGLSTDTQYF
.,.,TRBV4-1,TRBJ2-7,TGCGCCAGCAGTCTTTCCCCCTTCAGGGGTTCCTACGAGCAGTACTTC,CASSLSPFRGSYEQYF
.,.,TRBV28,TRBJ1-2,TGTGCCAGCAGTTCCTCCTATGGCTACACCTTC,CASSSSYGYTF
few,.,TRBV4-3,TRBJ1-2,TGCGCCAGCAGCCAAGCCGCATGGACAGATCGGGGCTACACCTTC,CASSQAAWTDRGYTF
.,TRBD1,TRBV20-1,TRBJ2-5,TGCAGTGCGAGACAGGGAGAGACCCAGTACTTC,CSARQGETQYF
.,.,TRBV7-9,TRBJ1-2,TGTGCCAGCAGCTTAGCGGCAGGGAATGGCTACACCTTC,CASSLAAGNGYTF
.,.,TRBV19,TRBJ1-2,TGTGCCAGTAGTATAGATTCGTCGGGGTACGATGGCTACACCTTC,CASSIDSSGYDGYTF
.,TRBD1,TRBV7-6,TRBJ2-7,TGTGCCAGCAGCTCTGAGCCCGGGACAGCCTACGAGCAGTACTTC,CASSSEPGTAYEQYF
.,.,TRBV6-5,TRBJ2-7,TGTGCCAGCAGTCCGAGCTTGCAAAGCCACGAGCAGTACTTC,CASSPSLQSHEQYF
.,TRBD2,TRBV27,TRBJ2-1,TGTGCCAGCAGTTTCGTCGGTAGCGGGGGCTCCCTGAGGCAGTTCTTC,CASSFVGSGGSLRQFF
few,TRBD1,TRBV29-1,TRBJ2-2,TGCAGCGCCCTAGGACAGGGGACCACCGGGGAGCTGTTTTTT,CSALGQGTTGELFF
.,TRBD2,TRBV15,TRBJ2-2,TGTGCCACCAGCAGAGATCGTGGAGCGGGGGGTCCGAACACCGGGGAGCTGTTTTTT,CATSRDRGAGGPNTGELFF
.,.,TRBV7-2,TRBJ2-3,TGTGCCAGCACTGGACAGCTCTCCTACACAGATACGCAGTATTTT,CASTGQLSYTDTQYF
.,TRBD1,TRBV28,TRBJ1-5,TGTGCCAGCAGGAGACAGGGGGCGAGTTTTGGGGATCAGCCCCAGCATTTT,CASRRQGASFGDQPQHF
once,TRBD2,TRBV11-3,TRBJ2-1,TGTGCCAGCAGCCGACTAGCGGGGGATGGGGATGAGCAGTTCTTC,CASSRLAGDGDEQFF
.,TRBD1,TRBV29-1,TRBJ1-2,TGCAGCGTTGAGGGCGCGGGGACAGGGGATGGCTACACCTTC,CSVEGAGTGDGYTF